This record looks at one TCR beta chain sequence and its context. This specimen belongs to a study of T cell responses to AZD1222 COVID-19 vaccine. The protocol was immunoSEQ multiplex PCR, while the TCRdb copy is restricted to in-frame clones and leaves out a portion. The sample yields approximately 170,000 clones, more than 80% seen once. After removal of 5 bases from V and 3 bases from J, the junction contained 6 bases not matched to a gene. This CDR3 has 18 residues. Germline CDR1 is KGHDR and CDR2 is SFDVKD. This chain links TRBV24-1 with TRBJ2-2, with 15 bases aligning to TRBD2. The sequence was collected from an adult in good health. The input for sequencing was peripheral blood, taken on day 0 of AZD1222 vaccination. The CDR3, as DNA: TGTGCCACCAGTGGCCGGACTAGCGGGAGGGGGTACACCGGGGAGCTGTTTTTT. It yields the protein CATSGRTSGRGYTGELFF.